The rows below give T cell receptor beta chains drawn from one sample of a study of T cell repertoires in cytomegalovirus infection. TCRdb ran MiXCR on the reads and lists one entry per CDR3 protein. The sample carries some 920,000 distinct CDR3 sequences, more than 25% recorded once. No antigen has been identified for these receptors. Sequencing used cultured CD8+ T cells from PBMCs, obtained from culture after CMV antigen stimulation. All receptors derive from a human donor in good health (CMV status not recorded). Some clones in this sample may be carry-over from other donors' samples. The CDR3 runs from the conserved cysteine through the conserved F or W. D genes are given only for firm matches. Rows give clone size only sometimes, using once, few, many, or a class for an expanded clone.

cdr3_aa cdr3_nt v_call d_call j_call clone_size
CASSQDRVRMEADTQYF TGTGCCAGCAGCCAAGATCGTGTCAGGATGGAGGCAGATACGCAGTATTTT TRBV3-1 . TRBJ2-3 .
CASPGGSGEQETQYF TGTGCCAGCCCCGGGGGTAGCGGAGAACAAGAGACCCAGTACTTC TRBV2 . TRBJ2-5 few
CASSLKGNEKLFF TGTGCCAGCAGCTTAAAAGGAAATGAAAAACTGTTTTTT TRBV7-3 . TRBJ1-4 .
CASSPPGQISYGYTF TGTGCCAGCAGCCCCCCGGGACAGATTTCCTATGGCTACACCTTC TRBV7-6 TRBD1 TRBJ1-2 few
CASSFGGQINEQYF TGTGCCAGCAGCTTCGGGGGACAGATCAACGAGCAGTACTTC TRBV7-2 . TRBJ2-7 few
CASSPRLAATQETQYF TGCGCCAGCAGCCCCCGACTAGCGGCGACACAAGAGACCCAGTACTTC TRBV4-1 TRBD2 TRBJ2-5 .
CASSSPDRGLTYNEKLFF TGTGCCAGCTCGTCCCCCGACAGGGGGCTGACATATAATGAAAAACTGTTTTTT TRBV7-9 TRBD1 TRBJ1-4 .
CASGTLYTEAFF TGTGCCAGCGGTACACTCTACACTGAAGCTTTCTTT TRBV27 . TRBJ1-1 .
CASSHTGANVLTF TGCGCCAGCAGCCATACCGGGGCCAACGTCCTGACTTTC TRBV4-1 . TRBJ2-6 few
CASSLSIGQGQETQYF TGTGCCAGCAGCTTAAGTATTGGACAGGGGCAAGAGACCCAGTACTTC TRBV7-6 TRBD1 TRBJ2-5 few
CSVLDPRDGYTGELFF TGCAGCGTTCTGGACCCGCGAGACGGTTACACCGGGGAGCTGTTTTTT TRBV29-1 . TRBJ2-2 few
CASTPLTPARGSTEAFF TGTGCCAGCACCCCCCTGACCCCGGCACGGGGATCCACTGAAGCTTTCTTT TRBV11-2 . TRBJ1-1 few
CATSRALGGNEQFF TGTGCCACCAGCAGAGCCTTAGGAGGGAATGAGCAGTTCTTC TRBV15 . TRBJ2-1 .
CASPYRDRGPEGEKLFF TGTGCCAGCCCCTACCGGGACAGGGGGCCGGAGGGTGAAAAACTGTTTTTT TRBV6-1 TRBD1 TRBJ1-4 few
CASSLHPGGISTDTQYF TGTGCCAGCAGCTTACACCCGGGGGGGATTAGCACAGATACGCAGTATTTT TRBV7-6 TRBD2 TRBJ2-3 many
CASSFAWLWDTQYF TGTGCCAGCAGTTTTGCGTGGCTTTGGGATACGCAGTATTTT TRBV12-3/TRBV12-4 . TRBJ2-3 .
CASTGAGNTEAFF TGTGCCAGCACTGGGGCGGGGAACACTGAAGCTTTCTTT TRBV27 . TRBJ1-1 .